A selection of T cell receptor beta chains follows, all from one sample in a study of T-cell reconstitution after alpha-beta-depleted transplantation in children. TCRdb analysed the PCR reads with MiXCR anew, one entry per CDR3 protein. This table has 90,000 to 100,000 distinct CDR3 sequences, less than 25% appearing once. Sequencing used PBMCs, obtained before TCRalphabeta/CD19-depleted stem cell transplant. These receptors were collected from a boy aged 2 to 10 with acute lymphoblastic leukemia, due to receive a stem cell transplant. The CDR3 runs from the conserved cysteine through the conserved F or W. D genes are given only for firm matches. The listing skips clone size in some rows; elsewhere it reads once, few, many or a size class.

CDR3 length | clone size | J gene | D gene | V gene | CDR3 DNA | CDR3 protein
14 | many | TRBJ2-3 | . | TRBV5-1 | TGCGCCAGCAGCTTGGCAACGACAGGAGATACGCAGTATTTT | CASSLATTGDTQYF
13 | few | TRBJ1-3 | . | TRBV29-1 | TGCAGCGTTGTAGGTGGTCTTCGAAACACCATATATTTT | CSVVGGLRNTIYF
11 | . | TRBJ2-2 | . | TRBV18 | TGTGCCAGCTTATCCACCGGGGAGCTGTTTTTT | CASLSTGELFF
16 | few | TRBJ1-2 | TRBD1 | TRBV10-3 | TGTGCCATCAGTGAGTTGGCCGGGACAGGGTTTCGAGGCTACACCTTC | CAISELAGTGFRGYTF
14 | few | TRBJ2-1 | . | TRBV20-1 | TGCAGTGCTAGGTTTTTCGGTAGGGTTGATGAGCAGTTCTTC | CSARFFGRVDEQFF
13 | . | TRBJ1-2 | TRBD1 | TRBV29-1 | TGCAGCGTCAATAAGGGACAGGGAGGTGGCTACACCTTC | CSVNKGQGGGYTF
13 | few | TRBJ1-6 | TRBD1 | TRBV25-1 | TGTGCCAGACGGGACAGCCGAAATTCACCCCTCCACTTT | CARRDSRNSPLHF
12 | few | TRBJ2-7 | . | TRBV10-3 | TGTGCCACCGGACAGACGGGGTACGAGCAGTACTTC | CATGQTGYEQYF
15 | few | TRBJ2-7 | . | TRBV4-1 | TGCGCCAGCAGCCAAGGTAGACCTGACTCCTACGAGCAGTACTTC | CASSQGRPDSYEQYF
15 | . | TRBJ2-1 | . | TRBV7-2 | TGTGCCAGCAGCTTAGGGCCGAGCTCCTACAATGAGCAGTTCTTC | CASSLGPSSYNEQFF
12 | . | TRBJ1-2 | . | TRBV29-1 | TGCAGCGTTCGGGTGTGGGGCGATGGCTACACCTTC | CSVRVWGDGYTF
13 | . | TRBJ2-5 | . | TRBV7-2 | TGTGCCAGCAGCTTTGGCAGGGTAGAGACCCAGTACTTC | CASSFGRVETQYF
11 | . | TRBJ2-7 | . | TRBV28 | TGTCCCCGGGGTGTACCCTACGAGCAGTACTTC | CPRGVPYEQYF
12 | . | TRBJ2-1 | . | TRBV5-6 | TGTGCCAGCAGCTTCAATTACAATGAGCAGTTCTTC | CASSFNYNEQFF
13 | . | TRBJ2-1 | . | TRBV20-1 | TGCAGTGCTCGCTACGCCATGGACAATGAGCAGTTCTTC | CSARYAMDNEQFF
13 | few | TRBJ1-2 | . | TRBV2 | TGTGCCAGCAGTGGGGGAGGAACGGGTGGCTACACCTTC | CASSGGGTGGYTF
12 | few | TRBJ2-3 | . | TRBV7-2 | TGTGCCAGCAGCTTTGGATGGGATACGCAGTATTTT | CASSFGWDTQYF
13 | . | TRBJ2-7 | . | TRBV10-2 | TGCGCCAGCACGGTCACCGGAACCTACGAGCAGTACTTC | CASTVTGTYEQYF
18 | few | TRBJ2-2 | TRBD2 | TRBV9 | TGTGCCAGCAGCGTAGCGCCCACTAGCGGGAGCGGTACCGGGGAGCTGTTTTTT | CASSVAPTSGSGTGELFF
16 | many | TRBJ2-1 | TRBD1 | TRBV24-1 | TGTGCCACCAGTCTGACAGGACAGGGGGCACACAATGAGCAGTTCTTC | CATSLTGQGAHNEQFF
11 | few | TRBJ2-1 | . | TRBV12-3/TRBV12-4 | TGTGCCAGCAGTTGGAAAGGGGAGCAGTTCTTC | CASSWKGEQFF
14 | . | TRBJ1-2 | . | TRBV21-1 | TGTGCCAGCAGCAAAAAGTGGGGACCGGATGGCTACACCTTC | CASSKKWGPDGYTF
15 | . | TRBJ2-1 | TRBD2 | TRBV5-1 | TGCGCCAGCAGCTCCGGACTAGTAGAGGGCAATGAGCAGTTCTTC | CASSSGLVEGNEQFF
15 | . | TRBJ2-5 | TRBD1 | TRBV7-3 | TGTGCCAGCAGCTCGGGACAGGAGTTCCAAGAGACCCAGTACTTC | CASSSGQEFQETQYF
14 | many | TRBJ2-3 | TRBD1 | TRBV28 | TGTGCCTCAGCTGGGACAGGGAGCACAGATACGCAGTATTTT | CASAGTGSTDTQYF
13 | . | TRBJ1-1 | . | TRBV28 | TGTGCCAGCAGTTTATGGGACAGCACTGAAGCTTTCTTT | CASSLWDSTEAFF